The next 19 T cell receptor beta chains were all read from a single sample in a study of shared clonotypes between healthy human individuals. Method: immunoSEQ multiplex PCR; TCRdb's copy keeps in-frame clones and lacks some. The table has 980,000 or so clones, 70% to 85% seen once; the top ten hold about 1.5%. The specimen sequenced was memory CD4+ T cells sorted from blood. Subset noted: CD45RA-negative fraction. Source of these receptors: a young man in good health.

The J gene is TRBJ2-5, the V gene TRBV14, with a tentative D call TRBD2 (6 bases). Trimming cost V 3 bases and J 9 bases, with 17 bases left between them. This CDR3 has 14 amino acids. The germline CDR1 and CDR2 sequences are SGHDN and FVKESK. Here the CDR3 reads CASSQLTSGAPQYF. Written as DNA, the CDR3 is TGTGCCAGCAGCCAGCTGACTAGTGGGGCGCCCCAGTACTTC.

The CDR3 protein is CAWSVGKGHNEQFF. As DNA, the CDR3 is TGTGCCTGGAGTGTAGGGAAAGGACACAATGAGCAGTTCTTC. V and J are TRBV30 and TRBJ2-1, with D uncertain. V was trimmed by 0 bases and J by 5 bases, leaving 11 bases between them. This CDR3 contains 14 residues. In germline, CDR1 is GTSNPN, CDR2 SVGIG (reference sequence). Using reference TRBV30 and TRBJ2-1 for the parts outside the CDR3, the full variable domain is SQTIHQWPATLVQPVGSPLSLECTVEGTSNPNLYWYRQAAGRGLQLLFYSVGIGQISSEVPQNLSASRPQDRQFILSSKKLLLSDSGFYLCAWSVGKGHNEQFFGPGTRLTVL.

The genes are TRBV19 and TRBJ2-6; D not certain. V was clipped by 8 bases and J by 1 base, with 6 bases between them. This CDR3 spans 13 amino acids. The germline CDR1 and CDR2 sequences are LNHDA and SQIVND (reference sequence). The CDR3 region is CASGESGANVLTF. The CDR3 coding sequence is TGTGCCAGTGGGGAATCTGGGGCCAACGTCCTGACTTTC.

This clone has just one count. The chain couples TRBV7-3 to TRBJ1-2; D might be TRBD1 (6 bases). V was clipped by 5 bases and J by 3 bases, with 10 bases between them. The CDR3 has 13 amino acids. From germline, CDR1 is SGHTA and CDR2 FQGTGA. The CDR3 reads CASSPDRYYGYTF. In DNA form, the CDR3 reads TGTGCCAGCAGCCCGGACAGATACTATGGCTACACCTTC.

This clone appeared a single time. This sequence joins TRBV25-1 and TRBJ1-2, with 9 bases aligning to TRBD1. V lost 5 bases to trimming and J lost 4 bases; unmatched junction nucleotides: 5. The CDR3 totals 14 residues. CDR1 and CDR2 (germline): MGHDK, SYGVNS. The CDR3 region has the DNA TGTGCCAGCAGTTCGACAGGGGGAGGCTATGGCTACACCTTC. This encodes CASSSTGGGYGYTF.

This clone was counted once. This chain uses TRBV5-1 with TRBJ2-5; 7 nucleotides match TRBD1. The CDR3 is 14 amino acids. CDR1 is SGHRS, CDR2 YFSETQ, per germline. Losses at the gene ends were 4 bases for V and 3 bases for J; bases not matched to a gene: 6. CDR3: CASSTDRAEETQYF. DNA for the CDR3: TGCGCCAGCAGCACAGACAGGGCGGAAGAGACCCAGTACTTC. Using reference TRBV5-1 and TRBJ2-5 for the parts outside the CDR3, the full variable domain is KAGVTQTPRYLIKTRGQQVTLSCSPISGHRSVSWYQQTPGQGLQFLFEYFSETQRNKGNFPGRFSGRQFSNSRSEMNVSTLELGDSALYLCASSTDRAEETQYFGPGTRLLVL.

Many counts were recorded for this clone. CDR3: CASWPGTGELFF. CDR3 nucleotide sequence: TGTGCCAGTTGGCCGGGGACCGGGGAGCTGTTTTTT. The chain links TRBV19 to TRBJ2-2, with D possibly matching TRBD2 (5 bases). V gave up 8 bases and J gave up 5 bases, with 9 bases separating them. The germline gives CDR1 LNHDA, CDR2 SQIVND (reference sequence). The CDR3 spans 12 residues.

J is TRBJ2-1 and V is TRBV18; TRBD1 agrees at 9 bases. In germline, CDR1 is KGHSH, CDR2 LQKENI. V gave up 0 bases and J gave up 5 bases; unmatched junction bases: 5. This CDR3 has 16 residues. CDR3 region: CASSPPGQGGHNEQFF. The CDR3 DNA follows: TGTGCCAGCTCACCACCGGGACAGGGTGGTCACAATGAGCAGTTCTTC.

Remarks on this clone: The junction shows a germline mismatch at one end, possibly a read error. The chain is built from TRBV7-9 and TRBJ1-3, with D tentatively TRBD1 (6 bases). CDR1 is SEHNR, CDR2 FQNEAQ, per germline (reference sequence). The CDR3 totals 14 residues. CDR3 sequence: CASILQGSGNTIYF. Written as DNA, the CDR3 is TGTGCCAGCATCTTACAGGGATCTGGAAACACCATATATTTT.

The V and J genes are TRBV9 and TRBJ2-7; no firm D call. Trimming took 4 bases from V and 0 from J, leaving 17 bases between them. There are 16 residues in the CDR3. The germline V gene encodes CDR1 SGDLS and CDR2 YYNGEE. The CDR3 loop reads CASSLGSTKGSYEQYF. The CDR3 region has the DNA TGTGCCAGCAGCCTTGGATCTACTAAGGGCTCCTACGAGCAGTACTTC.

This clone has more than one count but fewer than ten. Different DNA sequences within this sample yield the same CDR3. The chain carries TRBV5-1 and TRBJ2-5, with 7 bases that match TRBD1. The V and J ends lost 0 bases and 5 bases, in that order; junction bases with no gene match: 7. Germline values: CDR1 SGHRS, CDR2 YFSETQ. The CDR3 has 15 amino acids. The CDR3 protein is CASSLGQGGIETQYF. The CDR3 DNA is TGCGCCAGCAGCTTGGGACAGGGTGGGATCGAGACCCAGTACTTC. The full variable domain, its missing parts supplied by reference TRBV5-1 and TRBJ2-5, is KAGVTQTPRYLIKTRGQQVTLSCSPISGHRSVSWYQQTPGQGLQFLFEYFSETQRNKGNFPGRFSGRQFSNSRSEMNVSTLELGDSALYLCASSLGQGGIETQYFGPGTRLLVL.

This clone was seen a few times. V gene TRBV29-1 combines with J gene TRBJ2-3; 13 bases are shared with TRBD2. Trimming took 6 bases from V and 0 from J; bases not matched to a gene: 3. The germline V gene encodes CDR1 SQVTM and CDR2 ANQGSEA. The CDR3 is 15 amino acids. CDR3 DNA sequence: TGCAGCGTCAGGACTAGCGGGGGTAGCACAGATACGCAGTATTTT. Translation gives CSVRTSGGSTDTQYF.

CDR3 DNA sequence: TGTGCCAGCAGTATAGACAGGGTTCCCCACAATGAGCAGTTCTTC. It specifies CASSIDRVPHNEQFF. This rearrangement joins TRBV2 to TRBJ2-1, with 7 bases aligning to TRBD1. This CDR3 region has 15 residues. CDR1 is SNHLY, CDR2 FYNNEI, per germline. The J segment lost 5 bases and the V segment lost 5 bases, leaving 9 bases of the junction unmatched.

V gene TRBV6-5 combines with J gene TRBJ2-3, with a weak D call TRBD1 (5 bases). The CDR3 spans 13 residues. V gave up 4 bases and J gave up 6 bases, with 11 bases separating them. CDR1 and CDR2 from the germline V gene are MNHEY and SVGAGI. The CDR3 reads CASSSRVLDTQYF. The CDR3 DNA follows: TGTGCCAGCAGTTCCAGGGTATTGGATACGCAGTATTTT.

The sample holds a few counts of this clone. This chain uses TRBV4-3 with TRBJ1-1; D call uncertain. V lost 4 bases and J 1 base, leaving 7 bases between the germline ends. The CDR3 sequence is 13 residues long. CDR1 is LGHNA, CDR2 YSLEER, per germline. DNA for the CDR3: TGCGCCAGCAGCCCCCAAACGAACACTGAAGCTTTCTTT. Amino acids: CASSPQTNTEAFF.

A single count supports this clone. Other nucleotide sequences from this sample produce the same CDR3. CDR3 in amino acids: CASSLGLAGGAETQYF. The CDR3 DNA sequence: TGTGCCAGCAGCCTAGGATTAGCGGGAGGAGCGGAGACCCAGTACTTC. The J gene is TRBJ2-5, the V gene TRBV11-3, with TRBD2 matching 10 bases. Germline values: CDR1 SGHNT, CDR2 YENEEA. The CDR3 is made up of 16 amino acids. V lost 5 bases and J lost 5; bases outside the gene matches: 11.

The chain couples TRBV2 to TRBJ2-5, with unresolved D. Trimming took off 3 bases at V and 6 bases at J, with 11 bases between the two ends. Germline CDR1 SNHLY, CDR2 FYNNEI. This CDR3 has 13 residues. CDR3 DNA: TGTGCCAGCAGTGAGCCAGTAATCCAGACCCAGTACTTC. Protein product: CASSEPVIQTQYF.

The genes are TRBV28 and TRBJ2-2; D is perhaps TRBD1 (7 bases). CDR3 length equals 15 residues. The germline V gene has CDR1 MDHEN and CDR2 SYDVKM. Between the trimmed V and J ends, which lost 6 bases and 0 bases, there was a span of 11 bases. This CDR3 is CASSRGTANTGELFF. CDR3 bases: TGTGCCAGCAGCCGCGGGACAGCGAACACCGGGGAGCTGTTTTTT.

The gene calls are TRBV5-4 and TRBJ2-7; possibly TRBD1 for D (6 bases). Deletions cut 3 bases from V and 6 bases from J, with 19 bases between. In germline, CDR1 is SGHNT, CDR2 YYREEE (reference sequence). The CDR3 extends over 15 amino acids. Here the CDR3 reads CASSSPGTPVREQYF. CDR3 in DNA: TGTGCCAGCAGCTCTCCCGGGACACCCGTGCGCGAGCAGTACTTC. The variable domain in full, completed from reference TRBV5-4 and TRBJ2-7, reads ETGVTQSPTHLIKTRGQQVTLRCSSQSGHNTVSWYQQALGQGPQFIFQYYREEENGRGNFPPRFSGLQFPNYSSELNVNALELDDSALYLCASSSPGTPVREQYFGPGTRLTVT.